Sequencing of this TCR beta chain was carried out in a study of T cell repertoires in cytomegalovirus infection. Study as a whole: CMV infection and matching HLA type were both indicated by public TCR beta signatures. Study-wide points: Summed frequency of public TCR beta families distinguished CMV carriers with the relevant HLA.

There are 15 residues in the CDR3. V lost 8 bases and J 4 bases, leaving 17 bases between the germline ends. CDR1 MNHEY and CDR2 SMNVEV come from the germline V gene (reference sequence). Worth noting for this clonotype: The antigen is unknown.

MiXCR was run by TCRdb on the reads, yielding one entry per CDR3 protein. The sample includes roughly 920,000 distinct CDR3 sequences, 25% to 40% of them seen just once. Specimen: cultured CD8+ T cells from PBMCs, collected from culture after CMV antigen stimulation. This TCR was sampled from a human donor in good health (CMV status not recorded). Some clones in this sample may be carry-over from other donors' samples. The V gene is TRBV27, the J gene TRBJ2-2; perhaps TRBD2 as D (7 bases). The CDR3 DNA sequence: TGTGCCAGCCTCTCCTGGGGGGGGCGCACCGGGGAGCTGTTTTTT. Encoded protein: CASLSWGGRTGELFF.